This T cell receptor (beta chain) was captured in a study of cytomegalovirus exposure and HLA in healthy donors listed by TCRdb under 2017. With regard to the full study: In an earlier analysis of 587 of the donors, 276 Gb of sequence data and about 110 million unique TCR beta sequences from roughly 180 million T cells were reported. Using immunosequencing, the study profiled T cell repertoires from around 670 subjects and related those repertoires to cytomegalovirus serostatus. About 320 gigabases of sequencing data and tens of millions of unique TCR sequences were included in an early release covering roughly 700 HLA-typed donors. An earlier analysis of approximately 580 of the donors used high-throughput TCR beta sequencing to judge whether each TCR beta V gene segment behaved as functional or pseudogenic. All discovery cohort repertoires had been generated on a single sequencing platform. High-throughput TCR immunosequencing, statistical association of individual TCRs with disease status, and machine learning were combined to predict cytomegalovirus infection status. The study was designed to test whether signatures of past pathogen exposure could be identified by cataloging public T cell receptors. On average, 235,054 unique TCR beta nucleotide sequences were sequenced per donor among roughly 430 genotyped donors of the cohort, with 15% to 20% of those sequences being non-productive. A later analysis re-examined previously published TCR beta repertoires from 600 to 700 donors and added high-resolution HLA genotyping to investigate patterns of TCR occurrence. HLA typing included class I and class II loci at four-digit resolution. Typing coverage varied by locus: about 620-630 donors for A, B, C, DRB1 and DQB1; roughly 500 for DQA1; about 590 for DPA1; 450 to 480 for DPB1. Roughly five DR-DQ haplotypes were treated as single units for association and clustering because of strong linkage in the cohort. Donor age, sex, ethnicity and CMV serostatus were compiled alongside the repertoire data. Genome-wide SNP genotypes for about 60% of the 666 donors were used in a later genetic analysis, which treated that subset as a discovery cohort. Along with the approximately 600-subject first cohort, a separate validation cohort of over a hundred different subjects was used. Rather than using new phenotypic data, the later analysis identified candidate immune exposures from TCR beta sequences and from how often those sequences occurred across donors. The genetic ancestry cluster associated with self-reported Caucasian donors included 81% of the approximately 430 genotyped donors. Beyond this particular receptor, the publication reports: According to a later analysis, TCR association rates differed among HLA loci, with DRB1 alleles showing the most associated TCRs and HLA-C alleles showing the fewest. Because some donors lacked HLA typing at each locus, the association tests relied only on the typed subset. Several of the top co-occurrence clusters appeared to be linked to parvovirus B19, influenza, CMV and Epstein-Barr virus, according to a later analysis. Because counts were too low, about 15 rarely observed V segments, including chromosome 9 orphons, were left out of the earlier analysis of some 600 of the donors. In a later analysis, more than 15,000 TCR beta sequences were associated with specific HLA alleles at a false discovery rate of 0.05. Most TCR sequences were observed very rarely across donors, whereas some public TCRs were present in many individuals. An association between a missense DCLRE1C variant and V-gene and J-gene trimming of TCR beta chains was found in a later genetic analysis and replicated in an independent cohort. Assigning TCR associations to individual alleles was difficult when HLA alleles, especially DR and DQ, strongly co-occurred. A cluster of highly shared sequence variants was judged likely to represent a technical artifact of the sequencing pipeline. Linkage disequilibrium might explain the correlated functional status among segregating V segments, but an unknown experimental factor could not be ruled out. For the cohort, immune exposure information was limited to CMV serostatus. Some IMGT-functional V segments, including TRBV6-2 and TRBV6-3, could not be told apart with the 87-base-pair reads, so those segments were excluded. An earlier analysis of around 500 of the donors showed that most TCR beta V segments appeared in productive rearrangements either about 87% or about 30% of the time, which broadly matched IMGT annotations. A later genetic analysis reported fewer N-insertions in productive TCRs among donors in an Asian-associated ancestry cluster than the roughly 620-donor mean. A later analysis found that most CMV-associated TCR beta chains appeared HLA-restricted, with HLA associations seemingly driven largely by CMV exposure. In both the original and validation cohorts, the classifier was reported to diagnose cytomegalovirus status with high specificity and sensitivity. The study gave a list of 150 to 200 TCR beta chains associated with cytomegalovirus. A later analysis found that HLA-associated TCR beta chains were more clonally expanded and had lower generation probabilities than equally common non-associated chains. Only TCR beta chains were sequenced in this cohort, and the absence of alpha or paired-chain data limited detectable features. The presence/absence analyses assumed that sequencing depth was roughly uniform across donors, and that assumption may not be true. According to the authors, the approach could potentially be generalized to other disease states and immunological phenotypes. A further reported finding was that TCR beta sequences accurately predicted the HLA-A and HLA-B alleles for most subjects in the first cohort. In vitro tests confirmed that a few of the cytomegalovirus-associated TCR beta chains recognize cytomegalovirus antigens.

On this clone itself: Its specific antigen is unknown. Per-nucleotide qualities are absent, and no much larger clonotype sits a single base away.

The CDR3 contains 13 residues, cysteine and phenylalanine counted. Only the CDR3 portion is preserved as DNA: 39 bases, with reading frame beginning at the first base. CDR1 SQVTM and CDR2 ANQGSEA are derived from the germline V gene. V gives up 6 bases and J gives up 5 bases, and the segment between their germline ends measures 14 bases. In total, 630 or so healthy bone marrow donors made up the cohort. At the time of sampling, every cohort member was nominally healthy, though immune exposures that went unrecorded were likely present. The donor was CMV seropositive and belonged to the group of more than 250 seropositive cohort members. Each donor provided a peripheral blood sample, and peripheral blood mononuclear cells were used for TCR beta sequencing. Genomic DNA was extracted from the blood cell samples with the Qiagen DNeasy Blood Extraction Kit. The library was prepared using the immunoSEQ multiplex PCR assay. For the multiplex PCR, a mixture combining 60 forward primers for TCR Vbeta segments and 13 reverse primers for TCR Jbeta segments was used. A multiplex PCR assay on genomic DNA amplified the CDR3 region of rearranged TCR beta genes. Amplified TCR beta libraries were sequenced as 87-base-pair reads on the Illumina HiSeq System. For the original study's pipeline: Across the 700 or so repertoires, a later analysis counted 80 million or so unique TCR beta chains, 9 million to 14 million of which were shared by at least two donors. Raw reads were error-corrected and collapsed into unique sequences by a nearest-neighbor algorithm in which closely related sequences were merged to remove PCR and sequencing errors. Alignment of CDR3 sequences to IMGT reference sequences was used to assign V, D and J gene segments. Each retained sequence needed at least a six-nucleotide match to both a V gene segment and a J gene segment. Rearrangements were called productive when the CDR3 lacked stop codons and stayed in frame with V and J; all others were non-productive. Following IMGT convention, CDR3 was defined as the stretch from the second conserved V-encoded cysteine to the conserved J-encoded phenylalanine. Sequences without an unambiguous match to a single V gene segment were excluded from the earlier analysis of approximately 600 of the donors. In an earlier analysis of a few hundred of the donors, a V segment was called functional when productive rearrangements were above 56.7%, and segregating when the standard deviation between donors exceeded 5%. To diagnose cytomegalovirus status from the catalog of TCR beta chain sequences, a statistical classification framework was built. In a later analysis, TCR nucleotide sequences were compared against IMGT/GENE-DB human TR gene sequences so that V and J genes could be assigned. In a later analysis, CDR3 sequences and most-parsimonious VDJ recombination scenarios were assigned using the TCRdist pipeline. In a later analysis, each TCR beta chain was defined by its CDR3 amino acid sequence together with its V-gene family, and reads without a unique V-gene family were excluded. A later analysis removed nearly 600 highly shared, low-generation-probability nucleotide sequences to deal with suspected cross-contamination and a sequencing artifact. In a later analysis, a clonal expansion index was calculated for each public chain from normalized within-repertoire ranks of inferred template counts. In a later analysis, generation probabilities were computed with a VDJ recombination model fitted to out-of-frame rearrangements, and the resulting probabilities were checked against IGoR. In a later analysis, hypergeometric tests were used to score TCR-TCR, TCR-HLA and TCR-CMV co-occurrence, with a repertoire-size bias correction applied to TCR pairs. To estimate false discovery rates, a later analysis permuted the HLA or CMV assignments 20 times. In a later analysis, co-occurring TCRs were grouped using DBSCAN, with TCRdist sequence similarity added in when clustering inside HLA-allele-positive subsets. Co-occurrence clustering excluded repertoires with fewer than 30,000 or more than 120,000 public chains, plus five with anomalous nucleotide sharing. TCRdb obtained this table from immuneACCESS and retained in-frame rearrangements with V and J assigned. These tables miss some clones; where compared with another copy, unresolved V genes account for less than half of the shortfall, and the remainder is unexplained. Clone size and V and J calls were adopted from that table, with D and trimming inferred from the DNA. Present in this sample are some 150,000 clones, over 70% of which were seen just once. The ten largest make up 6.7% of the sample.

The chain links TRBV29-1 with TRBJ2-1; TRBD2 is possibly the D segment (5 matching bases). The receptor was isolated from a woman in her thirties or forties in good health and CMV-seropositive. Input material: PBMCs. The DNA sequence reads TGCAGCGTACGTGGTTCGGGGAACAATGAGCAGTTCTTC. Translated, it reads CSVRGSGNNEQFF.